These 3 T cell receptor beta chains came from one sample sequenced in a study of blood T cell repertoires in COVID-19. The data were produced by immunoSEQ multiplex PCR, yet TCRdb's version contains in-frame clones alone and is incomplete. The sample holds 300,000 to 500,000 clones; approximately 91% are singletons and the top ten take 2% to 2.5%. Material: PBMCs or T cells enriched from blood (not recorded which). Every receptor here comes from a woman between 40 and 50 years old with acute COVID-19.

This clone has a single count. The rearrangement joins TRBV6-5 to TRBJ1-2; TRBD1 is a possible D gene (6 bases). Trimming took 5 bases from V and 4 from J, leaving 14 bases between them. The length of the CDR3 is 14 residues. Germline assignment: CDR1 MNHEY and CDR2 SVGAGI. The CDR3 nucleotides read TGTGCCAGCAGTAACAGGGAGTACGCCTATGGCTACACCTTC. Translating gives CASSNREYAYGYTF.

V usage is TRBV4-1 and J usage is TRBJ1-3, with 7 bases aligning to TRBD1. The length of the CDR3 is 17 residues. The V gene end was trimmed by 3 bases and the J gene end by 0 bases; junction bases not matched to a gene: 8. CDR1 is MGHRA and CDR2 is YSYEKL in the germline V gene. For the CDR3, the DNA is TGCGCCAGCAGCCAGACCTACAGGGGTGTCTCTGGAAACACCATATATTTT. It codes for CASSQTYRGVSGNTIYF.

The V call is TRBV19, the J call TRBJ1-1; weak D call: TRBD1 (5 bases). CDR1 LNHDA and CDR2 SQIVND come from the germline V gene (reference sequence). V lost 3 bases and J 2 bases, leaving 19 bases between the germline ends. The CDR3 sequence is 17 residues long. The CDR3 bases are TGTGCCAGTAGTATGGCGCAAAGACAATGGGGCAACACTGAAGCTTTCTTT. Amino acids: CASSMAQRQWGNTEAFF.